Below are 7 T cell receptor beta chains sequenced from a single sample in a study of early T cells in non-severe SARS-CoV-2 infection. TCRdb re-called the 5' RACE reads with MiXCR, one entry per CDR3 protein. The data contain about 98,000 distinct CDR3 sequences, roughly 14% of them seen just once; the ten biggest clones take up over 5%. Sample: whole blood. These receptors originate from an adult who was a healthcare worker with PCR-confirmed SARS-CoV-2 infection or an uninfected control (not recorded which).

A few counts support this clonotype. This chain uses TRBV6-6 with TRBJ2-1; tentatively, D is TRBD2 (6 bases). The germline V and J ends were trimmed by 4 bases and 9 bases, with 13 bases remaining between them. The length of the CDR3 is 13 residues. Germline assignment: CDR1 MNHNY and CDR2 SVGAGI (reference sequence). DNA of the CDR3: TGTGCCAGCAGTTTGGGGGGAGGCAGTGAGCAGTTCTTC. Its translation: CASSLGGGSEQFF.

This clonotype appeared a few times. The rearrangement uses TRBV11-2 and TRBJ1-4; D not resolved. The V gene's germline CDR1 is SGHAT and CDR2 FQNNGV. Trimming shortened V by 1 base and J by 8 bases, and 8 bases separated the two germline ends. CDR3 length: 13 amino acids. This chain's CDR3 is CASSLGREEKLFF. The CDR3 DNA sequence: TGTGCCAGCAGCTTAGGCCGGGAAGAAAAACTGTTTTTT.

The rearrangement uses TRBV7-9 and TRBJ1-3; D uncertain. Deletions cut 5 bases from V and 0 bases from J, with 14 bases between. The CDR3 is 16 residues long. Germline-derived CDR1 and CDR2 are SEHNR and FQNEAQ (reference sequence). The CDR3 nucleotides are TGTGCCAGCAGCCGTAGCAATAGGCGCTCTGGAAACACCATATATTTT. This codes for CASSRSNRRSGNTIYF.

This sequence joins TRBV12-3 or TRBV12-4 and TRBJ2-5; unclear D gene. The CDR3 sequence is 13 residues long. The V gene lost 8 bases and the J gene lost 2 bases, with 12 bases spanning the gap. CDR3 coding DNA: TGTGCCAGCGGCCTTAGGGCACAAGAGACCCAGTACTTC. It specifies CASGLRAQETQYF.

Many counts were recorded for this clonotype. The CDR3 loop is CSVEGLTVPDTQYF. The CDR3 DNA is TGCAGCGTTGAAGGTCTTACGGTCCCGGATACGCAGTATTTT. The chain carries TRBV29-1 and TRBJ2-3; the D is unclear. The V gene lost 1 base and the J gene lost 6 bases, with 14 bases spanning the gap. The CDR3 extends over 14 amino acids. Germline CDR1 reads SQVTM; CDR2 reads ANQGSEA.

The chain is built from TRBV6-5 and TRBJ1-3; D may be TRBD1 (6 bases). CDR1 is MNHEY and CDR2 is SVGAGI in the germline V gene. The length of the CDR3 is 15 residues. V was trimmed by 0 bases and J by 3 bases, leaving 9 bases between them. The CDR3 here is CASSYSLTGGNTIYF. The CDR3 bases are TGTGCCAGCAGTTACTCGTTGACAGGTGGAAACACCATATATTTT.

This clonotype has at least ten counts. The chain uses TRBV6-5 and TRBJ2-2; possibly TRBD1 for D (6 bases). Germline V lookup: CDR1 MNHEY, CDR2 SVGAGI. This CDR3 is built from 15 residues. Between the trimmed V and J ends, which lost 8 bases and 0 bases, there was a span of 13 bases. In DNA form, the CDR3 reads TGTGCCAGCGGGACCGGGACACCGAACACCGGGGAGCTGTTTTTT. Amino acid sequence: CASGTGTPNTGELFF.